What follows describes a single T cell receptor beta chain. It has no known antigen specificity. The record has no base qualities; no much larger clone is one base away. These data come from a study of T cell repertoires in cytomegalovirus infection (dated by TCRdb to about 2019). At the level of the whole study: Recently identified HLA-C-restricted CMV epitopes, whose presentation resists viral immunomodulation, were targeted by peptide stimulations together with well-studied HLA-B-restricted epitopes. Donor HLA type was relevant to the analysis, because carriage of CMV infection together with the matching HLA type was indicated by public TCR beta signatures. Broad study findings and their caveats: In both this cohort and an independent approximately 400-donor cohort, the cumulative frequency of public TCR beta family members distinguished carriers of CMV infection plus the relevant HLA type. The ex vivo response was dominated by HLA-C-restricted CMV-specific TCR beta clonotypes, which also provided the single most frequent clonotype in two of eight donors.

The instrument given in TCRdb is Illumina HiSeq 1500. Using fastp trimming at Q25 and MiXCR clonotype assembly, TCRdb reanalyzed the public sequencing data and kept in-frame beta chains. Every distinct CDR3 protein forms one entry, paired with its most common genes and DNA. Within this sample are roughly 990,000 distinct CDR3 sequences, with around 30% of them counted one time only. The ten top clones hold roughly an eighth of the sample. The treatment or condition label, as the study defines it: in vitro stimulation with specific CMV peptide epitopes to enrich CMV-specific T cells. From the germline V gene, CDR1 is MNHEY and CDR2 is SVGEGT. V is clipped by 3 bases and J by 6 bases, and the sequence between their germline boundaries is 12 bases long. Its CDR3 holds 14 amino acids, cysteine through phenylalanine. The only DNA kept is the CDR3, 42 bases in frame from the first base.

This receptor chain uses TRBV6-2 or TRBV6-3 and TRBJ1-5; TRBD1 is possibly the D segment (5 matching bases). The TCR was taken from a human donor in good health (CMV status not recorded). Some clones in this sample may be carry-over from other donors' samples. The input for sequencing was cultured CD8+ T cells from PBMCs, taken from culture after CMV antigen stimulation. The bases are TGTGCCAGCAGTTATTGGGGGTCCGGTCAGCCCCAGCATTTT. This yields the protein CASSYWGSGQPQHF.